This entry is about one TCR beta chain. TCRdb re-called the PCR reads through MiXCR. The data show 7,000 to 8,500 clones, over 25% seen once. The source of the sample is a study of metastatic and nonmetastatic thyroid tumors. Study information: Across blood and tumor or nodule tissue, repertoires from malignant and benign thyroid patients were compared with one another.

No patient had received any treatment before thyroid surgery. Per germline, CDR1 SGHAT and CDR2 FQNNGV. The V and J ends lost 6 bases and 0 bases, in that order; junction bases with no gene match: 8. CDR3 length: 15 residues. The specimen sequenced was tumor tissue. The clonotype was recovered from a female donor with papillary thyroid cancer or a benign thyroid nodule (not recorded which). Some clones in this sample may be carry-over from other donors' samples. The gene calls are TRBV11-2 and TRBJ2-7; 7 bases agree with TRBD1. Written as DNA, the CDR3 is TGTGCCAGCAGTTTGTTTGGGACAGCCTCCTACGAGCAGTACTTC. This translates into CASSLFGTASYEQYF.